A selection of T cell receptor beta chains follows, all from one sample in a study of blood T cell repertoires in COVID-19. Repertoires were generated with immunoSEQ multiplex PCR, while TCRdb's copy carries only in-frame clones and drops some. This table has about 380,000 clones, 89% appearing once. The sequencing input was peripheral blood. The receptors come from a man in his forties with acute or convalescent COVID-19. The CDR3 runs from the conserved cysteine through the conserved F or W. The D gene is left open where the match is weak. Rows may omit the clone size; those that give it use once, few, many or a size class.

>-|TRBV10-3|TRBJ2-5|-
TGTGCCATCAGTGAGGGTCAGGGGACGGCGGGAGAGACCCAGTACTTC
CAISEGQGTAGETQYF
>-|TRBV6-5|TRBJ1-2|TRBD1
TGTGCCAGCAGTCGCACAGGGGTCGGCTACACCTTC
CASSRTGVGYTF
>-|TRBV28|TRBJ2-7|-
TGTGCCAGCAGTTCCATCGGGGCGGGAAGGTACGAGCAGTACTTC
CASSSIGAGRYEQYF
>-|TRBV6-5|TRBJ1-4|-
TGTGCCAGTCGATACAGGTGGGGGGATAATGAAAAACTGTTTTTT
CASRYRWGDNEKLFF
>once|TRBV19|TRBJ2-3|-
TGTGCCAGTAAGTTTGGGGCTAGCACAGATACGCAGTATTTT
CASKFGASTDTQYF
>-|TRBV7-6|TRBJ1-1|-
TGTGCCAGCAGCTTAACAGACGGCTTGAACACTGAAGCTTTCTTT
CASSLTDGLNTEAFF
>-|TRBV7-2|TRBJ1-2|-
TGTGCCAGCAGCTTAAACAGGGCTAACTATGGCTACACCTTC
CASSLNRANYGYTF
>-|TRBV4-3|TRBJ1-4|-
TGCGCCAGCAGCCAAGGGCGGGGCAGGGAGGCTGAAAAACTGTTTTTT
CASSQGRGREAEKLFF
>-|TRBV19|TRBJ1-1|TRBD1
TGTGCCAGTAGTAGGCTTAGGCTAGCCCGGGACAGGGTCCGAACTGAAGCTTTCTTT
CASSRLRLARDRVRTEAFF
>-|TRBV7-9|TRBJ2-2|-
TGTGCCAGCAGGTTCCGTTCCGGGGAGCTGTTTTTT
CASRFRSGELFF
>-|TRBV28|TRBJ2-7|-
TGTGCCAGCACTAGAAGCTCCTACGAGCAGTACTTC
CASTRSSYEQYF
>-|TRBV24-1|TRBJ2-7|-
TGTGCCACCAGTGATTTGGCAGGGTACGAGCAGTACTTC
CATSDLAGYEQYF
>-|TRBV3-1/TRBV3-2|TRBJ1-2|-
TGTGCCAGCAGCCATTTAGACCGGGGGTACGGCTACACCTTC
CASSHLDRGYGYTF
>-|TRBV7-3|TRBJ1-2|-
TGTGCCAGCACCTCCTATGGCTACACCTTC
CASTSYGYTF
>-|TRBV9|TRBJ2-7|-
TGTGCCAGCAGCTCAGACTACGAGCAGTACTTC
CASSSDYEQYF